This entry concerns a single T cell receptor (beta chain). The clone's antigen remains unknown. No quality values exist for individual bases; no much larger clone is one base distant. This sample is part of a study of T cell responses to AZD1222 COVID-19 vaccine (dated by TCRdb to 2020 to 2023). Describing the broader study: AZD1222 recipients with second doses at about 4 weeks or about 12 weeks were pooled, because spike-specific TCR depth and breadth did not differ between schedules. TCR sequencing covered fewer than 250 trial participants: 200 to 210 given two doses of AZD1222 and approximately 26 given two doses of MenACWY control vaccine. Trial participants were enrolled by age into subgroups of 18-55, 56-69 and 70-plus years, and about 150, 27 and 61 TCR-sequenced participants, respectively, were included in these subgroups.

The CDR3 regions of human TCRbeta chains were analyzed by immunosequencing. The study's own analysis went as follows. TCRs in the repertoires were matched against a reference library of SARS-CoV-2-specific TCRs that had been generated with the MIRA antigen-specificity platform. Breadth was defined as the fraction of unique TCRs that were SARS-CoV-2-associated, and depth was defined as the fraction of total T cells that were SARS-CoV-2-associated. Using the MIRA data, each spike-specific TCR was assigned both to the spike region to which the TCR was reactive and to a CD4 or CD8 class. Log10-transformed breadth and depth values were compared by one-way ANOVA with Sidak's multiple comparisons tests. Entries here come from immuneACCESS through TCRdb and include only in-frame sequences with V and J called. Some clones fail to appear in such tables; in the studies checked, an unresolved V gene covers under half of the shortfall, and the cause of the remainder is unknown. V and J calls and clone size come straight from that table; D and trimming were deduced from the DNA. The sample records 100,000 to 150,000 clones, 86% of which are singletons. The top ten clones comprise 12% of the sample.

The sample's time point label, decoded: baseline before first vaccination. Samples from vaccinated people were obtained from the UK trials COV001 and COV002, which included a single-blind randomized controlled phase 2/3 trial of AZD1222 (ChAdOx1 nCoV-19) in healthy adults. For TCRbeta chain sequencing, PBMC samples were collected from trial participants at day 0 and at day 28 after the second dose. From a lookup of the germline V gene, CDR1 and CDR2 are SGDLS and YYNGEE. Spanning cysteine to phenylalanine, the CDR3 consists of 16 amino acids. The only DNA kept is the CDR3, 48 bases in frame from the first base. The junction shows trimming of 3 bases on V and 3 bases on J, and the gene matches do not reach 6 bases of it. On the study overall, not on this receptor specifically: Reportedly, almost half of the unique spike-specific TCRs recognized epitopes lying outside the regions that are mutated in the B.1.351 and B.1.1.7 variants. Vaccine-associated CD4 TCRs spanned the whole spike protein, with dominant responses in regions 160-218 and 743-854. In the small 56-69-year group, the increase in depth fell short of significance, most likely because of low power. No day 14 peak-response samples were available, so repertoires were characterized only after the peak T cell response. Participants were mostly white British, with more females than males. The authors suggested clonal diversity may have been underestimated. Conclusions about previously exposed vaccinees are limited, since just a handful of AZD1222 recipients were seropositive for SARS-CoV-2 at baseline. Spike-specific TCR breadth and depth rose significantly after two AZD1222 doses compared with day 0 and with MenACWY recipients.

Sequenced here: peripheral blood, sampled on day 0 of AZD1222 vaccination. The chain links TRBV9 with TRBJ1-3; TRBD1 lines up with 10 middle nucleotides. This receptor was identified in an adult in good health. The DNA sequence is as follows: TGTGCCAGCAGCGCATACGGGACAGGGGATGGAAACACCATATATTTT. It translates to CASSAYGTGDGNTIYF.